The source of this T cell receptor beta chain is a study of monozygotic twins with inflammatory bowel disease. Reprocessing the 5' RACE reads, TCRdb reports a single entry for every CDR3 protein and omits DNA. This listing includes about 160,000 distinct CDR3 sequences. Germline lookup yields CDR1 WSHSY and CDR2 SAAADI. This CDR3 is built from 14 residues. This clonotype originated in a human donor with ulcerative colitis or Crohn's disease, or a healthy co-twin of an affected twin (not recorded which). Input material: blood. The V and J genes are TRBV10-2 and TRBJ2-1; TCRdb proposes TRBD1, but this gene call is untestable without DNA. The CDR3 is CASSESSQALEQFF.